The entry below gives a single TCR beta chain sequence along with its context. What it binds is not known. The record originates from a study of blood T cells in healthy people across ages. Study-wide results and caveats: A conclusive naive versus antigen-experienced comparison was prevented by the unsorted PBMCs. Correlation between TCR beta diversity and naive T cell percentage was strong.

J was trimmed by 2 bases and V by 7 bases; bases with no gene match: 5. The CDR3 runs to 14 residues. CDR1 is MNHNS, CDR2 SASEGT, per germline. The use of a sample-barcoded 5' primer and a J-beta primer mix characterized a second PCR of roughly 6 to 11 cycles. Each CDR3 protein gets one entry after TCRdb re-called the 5' RACE reads with MiXCR. The table lists about 780,000 distinct CDR3 sequences, more than 35% of them singletons. There were at least 6 micrograms of total RNA extracted from every sample. The sequence was obtained from a man at least 80 years old in good health. V usage is TRBV6-1 and J usage is TRBJ2-1; the match to TRBD1 covers 7 bases. Sequenced input: blood. The CDR3 DNA reads as TGTGCCAGCATCATGGACAGGACCTACAATGAGCAGTTCTTC. It is translated as CASIMDRTYNEQFF.